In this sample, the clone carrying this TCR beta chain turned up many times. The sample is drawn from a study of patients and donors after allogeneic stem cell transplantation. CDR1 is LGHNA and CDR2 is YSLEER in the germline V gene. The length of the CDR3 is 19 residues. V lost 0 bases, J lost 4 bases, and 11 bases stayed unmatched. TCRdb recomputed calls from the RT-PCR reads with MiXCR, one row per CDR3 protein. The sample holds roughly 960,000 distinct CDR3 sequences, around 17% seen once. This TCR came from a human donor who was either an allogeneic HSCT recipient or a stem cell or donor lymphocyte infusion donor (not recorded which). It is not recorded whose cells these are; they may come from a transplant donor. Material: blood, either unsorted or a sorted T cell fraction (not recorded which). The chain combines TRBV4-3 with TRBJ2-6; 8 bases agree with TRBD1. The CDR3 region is CASSQERTGIGKGANVLTF. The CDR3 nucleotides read TGCGCCAGCAGCCAAGAGAGGACAGGGATTGGTAAGGGGGCCAACGTCCTGACTTTC.